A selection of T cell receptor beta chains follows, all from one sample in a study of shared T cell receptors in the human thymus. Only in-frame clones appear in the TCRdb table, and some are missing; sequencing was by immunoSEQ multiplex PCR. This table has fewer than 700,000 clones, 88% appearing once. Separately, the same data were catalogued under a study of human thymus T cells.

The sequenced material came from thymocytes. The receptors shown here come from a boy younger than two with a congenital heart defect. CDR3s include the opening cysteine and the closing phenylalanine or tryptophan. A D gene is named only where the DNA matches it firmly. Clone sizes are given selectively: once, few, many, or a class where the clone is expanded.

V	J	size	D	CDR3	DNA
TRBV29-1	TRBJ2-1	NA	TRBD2	CSVEVGLADNEQFF	TGCAGCGTTGAAGTGGGACTAGCGGACAATGAGCAGTTCTTC
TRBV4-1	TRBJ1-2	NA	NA	CASSQEHRTVNYGYTF	TGCGCCAGCAGCCAAGAACATCGGACAGTAAACTATGGCTACACCTTC
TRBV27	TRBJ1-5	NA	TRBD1	CASSLSVPAGGQPQHF	TGTGCCAGCAGTTTATCGGTCCCGGCAGGGGGACAGCCCCAGCATTTT
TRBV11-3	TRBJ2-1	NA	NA	CASSFGGKDEQFF	TGTGCCAGCAGCTTCGGCGGGAAGGATGAGCAGTTCTTC
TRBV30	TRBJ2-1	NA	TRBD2	CAWRDRLAGDDVVNEQFF	TGTGCCTGGAGGGACAGACTAGCGGGAGATGACGTCGTCAATGAGCAGTTCTTC
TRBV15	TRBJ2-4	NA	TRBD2	CATSRDWEGGTDIQYF	TGTGCCACCAGCAGAGATTGGGAGGGAGGAACGGACATTCAGTACTTC
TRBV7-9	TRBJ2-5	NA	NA	CASSLGQQETQYF	TGTGCCAGCAGCTTAGGGCAGCAAGAGACCCAGTACTTC
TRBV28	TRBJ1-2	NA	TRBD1	CASSLRGRNYGYTF	TGTGCCAGCAGTTTGAGGGGGCGTAACTATGGCTACACCTTC
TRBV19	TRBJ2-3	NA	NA	CASSISQGTDTQYF	TGTGCCAGTAGTATTTCACAGGGCACAGATACGCAGTATTTT
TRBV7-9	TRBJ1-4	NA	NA	CASSLARPTGLNEKLFF	TGTGCCAGCAGCTTAGCCAGGCCAACGGGACTGAATGAAAAACTGTTTTTT
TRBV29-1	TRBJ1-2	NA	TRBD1	CSVVGPSTGLDYGYTF	TGCAGCGTCGTGGGGCCATCGACAGGGCTCGACTATGGCTACACCTTC
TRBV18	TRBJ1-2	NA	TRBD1	CASSGTGENYGYTF	TGTGCCAGCTCTGGGACAGGGGAAAACTATGGCTACACCTTC
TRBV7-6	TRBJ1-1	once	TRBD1	CASSFTISQGARGTEAFF	TGTGCCAGCAGTTTTACCATTTCACAGGGGGCTAGGGGTACTGAAGCTTTCTTT
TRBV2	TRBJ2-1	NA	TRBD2	CATTAPGLVNQSSYNEQFF	TGTGCCACCACCGCTCCGGGACTAGTCAACCAGAGCTCCTACAATGAGCAGTTCTTC
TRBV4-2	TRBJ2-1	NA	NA	CASSQGRNPSSYNEQFF	TGTGCCAGCAGCCAAGGGCGGAATCCTAGCTCCTACAATGAGCAGTTCTTC
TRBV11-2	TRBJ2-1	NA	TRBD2	CASSLMLAGGNNEQFF	TGTGCCAGCAGCTTAATGCTAGCGGGAGGGAACAATGAGCAGTTCTTC
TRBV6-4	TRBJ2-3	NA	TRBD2	CASSDPTSGDTDTQYF	TGTGCCAGCAGTGACCCGACTAGCGGAGACACAGATACGCAGTATTTT